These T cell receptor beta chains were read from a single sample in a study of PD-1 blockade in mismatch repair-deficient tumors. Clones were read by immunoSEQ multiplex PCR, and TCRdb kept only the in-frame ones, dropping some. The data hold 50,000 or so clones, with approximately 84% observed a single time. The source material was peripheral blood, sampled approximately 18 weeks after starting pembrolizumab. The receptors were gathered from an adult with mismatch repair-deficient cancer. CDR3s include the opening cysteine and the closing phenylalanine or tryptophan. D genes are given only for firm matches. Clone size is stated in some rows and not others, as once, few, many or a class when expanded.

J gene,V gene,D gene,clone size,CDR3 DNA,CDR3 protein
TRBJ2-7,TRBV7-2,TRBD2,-,TGTGCCAGCAGCTCATTTGGGACTAGCGGATACGAGCAGTACTTC,CASSSFGTSGYEQYF
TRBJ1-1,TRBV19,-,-,TGTGCCAGTAGTATTTTAGGCACTGAAGCTTTCTTT,CASSILGTEAFF
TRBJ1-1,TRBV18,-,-,TGTGCCAGCTCACCACAAGGGGCGGAGAGGGCTTTCTTT,CASSPQGAERAFF
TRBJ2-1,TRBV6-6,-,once,TGTGCCAGCAGTTCGGGGACGGGGGTCAATGAGCAGTTCTTC,CASSSGTGVNEQFF
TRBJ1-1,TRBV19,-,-,TGTGCCAGTAGTTCAGGAGGGTCTGAAGCTTTCTTT,CASSSGGSEAFF
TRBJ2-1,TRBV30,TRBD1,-,TGTGCCTCACCCGGGACAGGGGGACTTGAGCAGTTCTTC,CASPGTGGLEQFF
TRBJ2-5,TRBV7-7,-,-,TGTGCTAGCAGCTTAGGGGGGACAGAAGGAGAGACCCAGTACTTC,CASSLGGTEGETQYF
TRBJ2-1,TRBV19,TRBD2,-,TGTGCCAGTAGTATAGGCGGGAGTATCACCAATGAGCAGTTCTTC,CASSIGGSITNEQFF
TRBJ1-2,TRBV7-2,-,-,TGTGCCAGCAGCTTAGTACAGGGCTATGGCTACACCTTC,CASSLVQGYGYTF
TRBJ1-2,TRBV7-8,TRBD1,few,TGTGCCAGCAGCTTACATGGACAGGGGGCGAATGGCTACACCTTC,CASSLHGQGANGYTF
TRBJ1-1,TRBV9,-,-,TGTGCCAGCAGCGACCCCCCGACTGGGAGTTGGACTGAAGCTTTCTTT,CASSDPPTGSWTEAFF
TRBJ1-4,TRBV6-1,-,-,TGTGCCAGCAAAAGTCTTGCAACTAATGAAAAACTGTTTTTT,CASKSLATNEKLFF
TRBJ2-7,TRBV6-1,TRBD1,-,TGTGCCCTCCTGGGACAGGGGGAGTTC,CALLGQGEF
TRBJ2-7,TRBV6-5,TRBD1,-,TGTGCCAGCAGTGTTAGGACAGGGTCCTACGAGCAGTACTTC,CASSVRTGSYEQYF
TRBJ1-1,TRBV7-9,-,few,TGTGCCAGCAGCTTCGACCCAGGAGCCGGAGCTTTCTTT,CASSFDPGAGAFF
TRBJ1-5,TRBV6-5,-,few,TGTGCCAGCACCGCTGATCGGAATCAGCCCCAGCATTTT,CASTADRNQPQHF
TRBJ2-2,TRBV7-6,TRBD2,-,TGTGCCAGCAGCTCCGTGACTAGCGGGAGTAAGCTGTTTTTT,CASSSVTSGSKLFF
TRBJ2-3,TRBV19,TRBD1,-,TGTGCCAGTAGTTTCAGGGGGCGATTGAAAGATACGCAGTATTTT,CASSFRGRLKDTQYF
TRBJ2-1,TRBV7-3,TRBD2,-,TGTGCCAGCAGCTCGAACTTCCAGCGCACTAGCGGGAGACCCCATGAGCAGTTCTTC,CASSSNFQRTSGRPHEQFF
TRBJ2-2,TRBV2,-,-,TGTGCCAGCAGTGAACGGATCCCCGGGGAGCTGTTTTTT,CASSERIPGELFF
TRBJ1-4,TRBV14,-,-,TGTGCCAGCAGCCAAGGGGCATTAGGAGAAAAACTGTTTTTT,CASSQGALGEKLFF
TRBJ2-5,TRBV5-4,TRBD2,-,TGTGCCAGCAGCGGGACTAGCGGGAGGGGTGGAGAGACCCAGTACTTC,CASSGTSGRGGETQYF
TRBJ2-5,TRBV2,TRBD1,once,TGTGCCAGCAGCCCCCGGACAGGGGGAGAGACCCAGTACTTC,CASSPRTGGETQYF
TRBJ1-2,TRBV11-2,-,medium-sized,TGTGCCAGCAGGGGGGAGAGGACTAACTATGGCTACACCTTC,CASRGERTNYGYTF
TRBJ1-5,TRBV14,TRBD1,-,TGTGCCAGCAGCCAAGAAGAGACAGGGGGACAGCCCCAGCATTTT,CASSQEETGGQPQHF
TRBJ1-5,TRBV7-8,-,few,TGTGCCAGCAGCTCAAGGGTTGTCGGTCAGCCCCAGCATTTT,CASSSRVVGQPQHF
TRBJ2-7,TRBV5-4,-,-,TGTGCCAGCAGAGTCGTTGGGGTTGAATACGAGCAGTACTTC,CASRVVGVEYEQYF
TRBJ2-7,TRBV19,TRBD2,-,TGTGCCAGTAGTATGGGGGCTAGCGGGAGCTACGAGCAGTACTTC,CASSMGASGSYEQYF
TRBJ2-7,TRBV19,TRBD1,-,TGTGCCAGTAGTATGGGGACAGGGGCCGGCGAGCAGTACTTC,CASSMGTGAGEQYF
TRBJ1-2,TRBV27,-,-,TGTGCCAGCCACACGTCTTATTTTACTACGACAGTTATTAACTATGGCTACACCTTC,CASHTSYFTTTVINYGYTF
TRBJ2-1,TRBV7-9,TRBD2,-,TGTGCCAGCAGTTTCGGACTAGCGGGAGGCAGCTCCTACAATGAGCAGTTCTTC,CASSFGLAGGSSYNEQFF
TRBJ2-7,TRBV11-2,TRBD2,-,TGTGCCAGCAGCCCGCGGGGACTAGCGGGAGTCTACGAGCAGTACTTC,CASSPRGLAGVYEQYF
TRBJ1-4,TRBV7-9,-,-,TGTGCCAGCAGCTCGAGGGTAGGGGAAAAACTGTTTTTT,CASSSRVGEKLFF
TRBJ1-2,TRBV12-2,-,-,TGTGCAAGTCGCCTACCACGTCGCTGTTATGGCTACACCTTC,CASRLPRRCYGYTF
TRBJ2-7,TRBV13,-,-,TGTGCCAGCAGCTTGCTACCCACCTACGAGCAGTACTTC,CASSLLPTYEQYF
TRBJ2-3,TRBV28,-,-,TGTGCCAGCAGGTCCCAGTCATACGGTTCGGCAGATACGCAGTATTTT,CASRSQSYGSADTQYF
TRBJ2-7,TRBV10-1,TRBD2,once,TGCGCCAGCAGCCCTAGCGGGAGTATAGGCTACGAGCAGTACTTC,CASSPSGSIGYEQYF
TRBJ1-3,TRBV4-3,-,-,TGCGCCAGCAGCCCCGGTATAGGGACTGGAAACACCATATATTTT,CASSPGIGTGNTIYF
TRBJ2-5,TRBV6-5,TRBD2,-,TGTGCCAGCAGTTACTCTAGCGGGAGGGGTACAGAGACCCAGTACTTC,CASSYSSGRGTETQYF
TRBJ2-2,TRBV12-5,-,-,TGTGCTAGTGGTTTGTTCCGCGGGGAGCTGTTTTTT,CASGLFRGELFF
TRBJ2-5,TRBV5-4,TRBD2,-,TGTGCCAGCAGCTTGGCTAGCGGGAGGGCCGGGGAGACCCAGTACTTC,CASSLASGRAGETQYF
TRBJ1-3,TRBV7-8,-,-,TGTGCCAGCAGCCAGGACGGAAACACCATATATTTT,CASSQDGNTIYF